One sample yielded the 16 T cell receptor beta chains listed below, sequenced in a study of human T cells and chemical hapten exposure. TCRdb used MiXCR to reprocess the RACE reads, holding one entry per CDR3 protein. The data show some 400,000 distinct CDR3 sequences, 4.5% to 6% seen once. This sample's time point: pre-sensitization, week 0. Treatment: therapeutic diphenylcyclopropenone sensitization with weekly scalp DPC. This specimen was whole blood, taken in connection with sensitization to the hapten diphenylcyclopropenone (DPC). These receptors were obtained from a woman between 45 and 65 years old with alopecia areata. Some clones in this sample may be carry-over from other donors' samples.

This clonotype was seen ten or more times. The chain links TRBV20-1 to TRBJ2-3; perhaps D is TRBD1 or TRBD2 (7 bases each). The length of the CDR3 is 14 residues. V was clipped by 8 bases and J by 4 bases, with 19 bases between them. Per germline, CDR1 DFQATT and CDR2 SNEGSKA (reference sequence). The CDR3 nucleotides are TGCAGTCCAGGGAGGGACAGATTCGCAGATACGCAGTATTTT. It yields the protein CSPGRDRFADTQYF.

This clonotype was seen a few times. The chain uses TRBV28 and TRBJ1-3; weak D call: TRBD1 (6 bases). V lost 7 bases and J lost 3, with 19 bases in between. Germline V gene data show CDR1 as MDHEN and CDR2 as SYDVKM. This CDR3 region has 16 residues. For the CDR3, the DNA is TGTGCCAGCATTACCCGAGGAGGCAGGGGTGGAAACACCATATATTTT. Protein product: CASITRGGRGGNTIYF.

This clonotype was seen at least ten times. The CDR3 nucleotides read TGTGCCAGCAGTTTATACCAGAGAATGAACACTGAAGCTTTCTTT. Translating gives CASSLYQRMNTEAFF. V gene TRBV28 combines with J gene TRBJ1-1; D not certain. Trimming removed 1 base from V and 0 bases from J, with 9 bases in between. Germline assignment: CDR1 MDHEN and CDR2 SYDVKM. This CDR3 region has 15 residues.

This clonotype was recorded a few times. CDR3 bases: TGTGCCAGCAGCCAAGAGGGGATCTATAATTCACCCCTCCACTTT. This gives the protein CASSQEGIYNSPLHF. The rearrangement uses TRBV3-1 and TRBJ1-6; no reliable D call. The V end lost 0 bases, the J end lost 3 bases, and 6 bases lay between the germline ends. The length of the CDR3 is 15 residues. The V gene's germline CDR1 is LGHDT and CDR2 YNNKEL (reference sequence).

This clonotype was seen many times. The V and J genes are TRBV29-1 and TRBJ2-7; TRBD1 agrees at 10 bases. The V gene's germline CDR1 is SQVTM and CDR2 ANQGSEA. V shed 4 bases, J shed 7 bases, and the junction held 4 bases outside the gene matches. The length of the CDR3 is 12 residues. The CDR3 DNA reads as TGCAGCGTTGGACAGGGGGCTCGGGAGCAGTACTTC. Translating gives CSVGQGAREQYF.

The J gene is TRBJ1-5, the V gene TRBV7-2, with D perhaps TRBD1 (5 bases). V was trimmed by 4 bases and J by 7 bases, leaving 11 bases between them. The CDR3 sequence is 13 residues long. The V gene's germline CDR1 is SGHTA and CDR2 FQGNSA. CDR3 in DNA: TGTGCCAGCAGCTACCGGGACTCCCAGCCCCAGCATTTT. It codes for CASSYRDSQPQHF.

This clonotype was detected only a few times. V gene TRBV24-1 combines with J gene TRBJ2-2; TRBD1 might be the D (6 bases). Trimming left V 4 bases short and J 6 bases short, with 11 bases between. Germline lookup yields CDR1 KGHDR and CDR2 SFDVKD. The CDR3 spans 14 residues. Here the CDR3 reads CATSEHRVAGELFF. In DNA, the CDR3 is TGTGCCACCAGTGAACACAGGGTTGCCGGGGAGCTGTTTTTT.

The sample holds many counts of this clonotype. The chain links TRBV30 to TRBJ1-3; no clear D. This CDR3 region has 14 residues. Germline lookup yields CDR1 GTSNPN and CDR2 SVGIG (reference sequence). V lost 3 bases, J lost 0 bases, and 9 bases lay in between. The CDR3 sequence: CAWRTPYSGNTIYF. In nucleotides, the CDR3 is TGTGCCTGGAGGACACCTTACTCTGGAAACACCATATATTTT.

This clonotype was counted at least ten times. The chain employs TRBV7-9 and TRBJ2-7; 8 nucleotides match TRBD2. The V and J ends lost 3 bases and 4 bases, in that order; junction bases with no gene match: 5. CDR1 is SEHNR, CDR2 FQNEAQ, per germline (reference sequence). The CDR3 loop spans 14 amino acids. The CDR3 DNA reads TGTGCCAGCAGCTTCTCGGGAGGGCGTTACGAGCAGTACTTC. Its translation is CASSFSGGRYEQYF.

This clonotype has at least ten counts. The chain recombines TRBV6-5 with TRBJ2-2, with D unclear. This CDR3 has 14 amino acids. The V end was cut by 2 bases, the J end by 8 bases, with 12 bases between. Germline CDR1 is MNHEY and CDR2 is SVGAGI. The CDR3 DNA reads TGTGCCAGCAGTTACGACCCTACGGCGGGGGAGCTGTTTTTT. Translating gives CASSYDPTAGELFF.

This clonotype turned up a few times. CDR3 in DNA: TGTGCCAGCAGCTTAGGATTCAGGGGGGGGCCCCCAGATACGCAGTATTTT. Its translation: CASSLGFRGGPPDTQYF. J is TRBJ2-3 and V is TRBV7-8, with D perhaps given as TRBD1 or TRBD2 (7 bases each). Trimming took off 1 base at V and 4 bases at J, with 18 bases between the two ends. CDR3 length: 17 residues. Germline CDR1 SGHVS, CDR2 FQNEAQ.

This clonotype was seen ten or more times. The gene calls are TRBV7-6 and TRBJ2-7; D tentatively reads TRBD1 or TRBD2 (5 bases each). Germline loops: CDR1 SGHVS, CDR2 FNYEAQ. The CDR3 covers 12 residues. V lost 4 bases and J 7 bases, leaving 11 bases between the germline ends. CDR3 loop: CASSSWDEEQYF. DNA of the CDR3: TGTGCCAGCAGCTCTTGGGACGAAGAGCAGTACTTC.

Only a few counts were recorded for this clonotype. The V call is TRBV3-1, the J call TRBJ2-1; D possibly uses TRBD1 or TRBD2 (5 bases each). Trimming shortened V by 8 bases and J by 2 bases, and 10 bases separated the two germline ends. Germline V gene lookup returns CDR1 LGHDT and CDR2 YNNKEL (reference sequence). The CDR3 has 13 amino acids. As DNA, the CDR3 is TGTGCCAGCTCGGGGCCCCCCTACAATGAGCAGTTCTTC. As protein: CASSGPPYNEQFF.

This clonotype was detected many times. CDR3 residues: CSATSSGGLAAGQYF. The CDR3 region has the DNA TGCAGTGCTACCAGTAGCGGGGGATTGGCAGCCGGACAGTACTTC. The chain joins TRBV20-1 to TRBJ2-7; TRBD2 aligns across 9 bases. This CDR3 contains 15 residues. The germline gives CDR1 DFQATT, CDR2 SNEGSKA (reference sequence). J gave up 10 bases and V 4 bases, and 17 bases lay outside the gene matches.

The chain employs TRBV5-6 and TRBJ1-5, with D possibly being TRBD1 (6 bases). V dropped 0 bases and J dropped 0 bases, with 10 bases sitting between them. This CDR3 is built from 16 residues. Germline CDR1 and CDR2: SGHDT and YYEEEE. CDR3 loop: CASSLARRGSNQPQHF. For the CDR3, the DNA is TGTGCCAGCAGCTTGGCCCGCAGGGGTAGCAATCAGCCCCAGCATTTT.

At least ten counts were recorded for this clonotype. The chain has TRBV7-2 and TRBJ2-3; TRBD2 is a possible D gene (5 bases). Trimming removed 2 bases at V and 1 base at J, with 13 bases between. The CDR3 is 16 residues long. Germline CDR1 reads SGHTA; CDR2 reads FQGNSA. The CDR3 coding sequence is TGTGCCAGCAGCTTAAGCGTGGGAGCGGGCACAGATACGCAGTATTTT. Its protein is CASSLSVGAGTDTQYF.